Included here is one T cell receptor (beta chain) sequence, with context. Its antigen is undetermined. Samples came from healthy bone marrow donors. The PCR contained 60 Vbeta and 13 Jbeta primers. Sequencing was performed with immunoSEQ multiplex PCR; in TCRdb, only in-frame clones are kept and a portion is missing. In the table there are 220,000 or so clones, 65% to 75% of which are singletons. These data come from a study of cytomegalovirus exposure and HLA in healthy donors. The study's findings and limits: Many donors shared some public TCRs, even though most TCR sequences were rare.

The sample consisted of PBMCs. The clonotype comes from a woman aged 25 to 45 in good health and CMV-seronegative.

Here the CDR3 reads CASSPRGRFSGNTIYF. The CDR3 DNA reads as TGTGCCAGCAGCCCCCGAGGGAGGTTTTCTGGAAACACCATATATTTT. This chain connects TRBV11-2 to TRBJ1-3; D unclear. Germline V CDR1 and CDR2: SGHAT, FQNNGV. The CDR3 consists of 16 residues. Trimming pared 5 bases from V and 1 base from J, leaving 15 bases between.